The rows below give T cell receptor beta chains drawn from one sample of a study of shared clonotypes between healthy human individuals. The method was immunoSEQ multiplex PCR; TCRdb's version includes in-frame clones alone and lacks a portion of them. The sample includes 450,000 to 500,000 clones, approximately 80% seen only once; the top ten take about 12%. Sequenced sample: PBMCs. These receptors originate from a woman aged 40 to 49 in good health. Some clones in this sample may be carry-over from other donors' samples. CDR3s include the opening cysteine and the closing phenylalanine or tryptophan. A D gene is named only where the DNA matches it firmly. Only some rows state a clone size, as once, few, many or a class for expanded clones.

TRBJ2-2 TRBV5-1 many NA CASTSGTGELFF TGCGCCAGTACCTCGGGGACCGGGGAGCTGTTTTTT
TRBJ1-2 TRBV29-1 once NA CSVGTPYGYTF TGCAGCGTTGGGACGCCCTATGGCTACACCTTC
TRBJ2-2 TRBV19 NA NA CASTQRATNTGELFF TGTGCCAGTACTCAGCGGGCCACGAACACCGGGGAGCTGTTTTTT
TRBJ2-4 TRBV7-2 many NA CASSSRAGDSVQYF TGTGCCAGCAGCTCAAGGGCCGGTGACTCGGTTCAGTACTTC
TRBJ2-7 TRBV7-2 NA TRBD2 CASSSFTTSGRNEQYF TGTGCCAGCAGCTCATTTACGACTAGCGGGAGGAACGAGCAGTACTTC
TRBJ1-3 TRBV7-2 few NA CASSPLGGFFGNTIYF TGTGCCAGCAGCCCCTTGGGGGGGTTTTTTGGCAACACCATATATTTT
TRBJ2-7 TRBV7-2 few TRBD2 CASSPWTAGVYEQYF TGTGCCAGCAGCCCCTGGACAGCGGGAGTATACGAGCAGTACTTC
TRBJ1-4 TRBV10-3 many NA CAISEGGAGEKLFF TGTGCCATCAGTGAGGGCGGGGCTGGTGAAAAACTGTTTTTT
TRBJ1-3 TRBV6-5 NA NA CASSYGDGDSGNTIYF TGTGCCAGCAGTTACGGGGACGGTGACTCTGGAAACACCATATATTTT
TRBJ2-1 TRBV4-3 few TRBD2 CASSQGGLAESSYNEQFF TGCGCCAGCAGCCAGGGCGGACTAGCGGAGAGCTCCTACAATGAGCAGTTCTTC
TRBJ2-5 TRBV19 NA TRBD1 CASSGRTRDRGRETQYF TGTGCCAGTAGTGGGAGGACGAGGGACAGGGGGAGAGAGACCCAGTACTTC
TRBJ1-1 TRBV10-3 NA TRBD1 CAIRGGQGGSEAFF TGTGCCATCAGAGGGGGACAGGGAGGTTCTGAAGCTTTCTTT
TRBJ2-7 TRBV21-1 few NA CASSKGTGLAGIYEQYF TGTGCCAGCAGCAAAGGGACAGGACTAGCGGGAATCTACGAGCAGTACTTC
TRBJ2-2 TRBV2 NA NA CASRGQFSAGELFF TGTGCCAGCAGGGGTCAATTCTCGGCCGGGGAGCTGTTTTTT
TRBJ1-2 TRBV5-8 few NA CASSPTGSRRSGYTF TGTGCCAGCAGTCCAACAGGGTCCCGACGGTCTGGCTACACCTTC
TRBJ1-1 TRBV5-8 NA NA CASSLRGGNTEAFF TGTGCCAGCAGCTTGAGGGGGGGGAACACTGAAGCTTTCTTT
TRBJ2-2 TRBV5-1 few TRBD1 CASSQNGQGNTGELFF TGCGCCAGCAGCCAAAACGGACAGGGGAACACCGGGGAGCTGTTTTTT
TRBJ1-2 TRBV28 NA NA CASSLPRPLNNYGYTF TGTGCCAGCAGTCTTCCCCGGCCCCTTAATAACTATGGCTACACCTTC
TRBJ1-1 TRBV7-3 NA NA CASSSDRNTEAFF TGTGCCAGCAGCTCCGACCGGAACACTGAAGCTTTCTTT
TRBJ2-7 TRBV18 NA NA CASSPMGEKGRSIEQYF TGTGCCAGCTCACCAATGGGGGAAAAGGGACGGAGCATCGAGCAGTACTTC
TRBJ2-7 TRBV7-2 many NA CASSLSPTSLYEQYF TGTGCCAGCAGCTTGTCCCCGACTAGTTTGTACGAGCAGTACTTC
TRBJ1-1 TRBV6-1 NA NA CASPRRADNAAEAFF TGTGCCAGCCCACGACGAGCGGACAACGCGGCTGAAGCTTTCTTT
TRBJ2-3 TRBV5-1 NA TRBD2 CASSLGLADRTDTQYF TGCGCCAGCAGCTTGGGGCTAGCGGACCGCACAGATACGCAGTATTTT
TRBJ2-7 TRBV15 NA TRBD2 CATSSGGWGSSYEQYF TGTGCCACCAGCTCGGGGGGATGGGGGAGCTCCTACGAGCAGTACTTC
TRBJ2-7 TRBV13 NA TRBD2 CASSDVTSGSYEQYF TGTGCCAGCAGTGACGTCACTAGCGGCTCCTACGAGCAGTACTTC
TRBJ1-2 TRBV6-1 few NA CASSEEGRGGYGYTF TGTGCCAGCAGTGAAGAAGGCAGGGGAGGCTATGGCTACACCTTC
TRBJ2-5 TRBV28 NA NA CASSLRVRETQYF TGTGCCAGCAGTTTAAGGGTTCGGGAGACCCAGTACTTC
TRBJ1-1 TRBV10-2 many NA CASSDKRGGNTEAFF TGCGCCAGCAGTGACAAACGGGGAGGGAACACTGAAGCTTTCTTT
TRBJ2-7 TRBV23-1 NA NA CASSQSFTVAYEQYF TGCGCCAGCAGTCAATCGTTTACAGTTGCCTACGAGCAGTACTTC